The sequence of this T cell receptor (beta chain) was determined in a study of beta chain features in type 1 diabetes. General study results and limits: Type 1 diabetes patients showed fewer insertions and more deletions at VDJ junctions. Significant though moderate, a shortening of TCRB CDR3s appeared in all four CD4+ subsets of Type 1 diabetes patients.

The table lists this clone with a few counts. Antigen specificity is unknown. Germline assignment: CDR1 GTSNPN and CDR2 SVGIG (reference sequence). V was pared by 6 bases and J by 3 bases, with 12 bases between. The length of the CDR3 is 12 residues. The investigators reverse transcribed all of the isolated RNA, so they sequenced expressed TCRB transcripts. Assay: immunoSEQ multiplex PCR; the TCRdb copy retains only in-frame clones and omits some. The sample lists under 400,000 clones, around 13% occurring once. Populations isolated by sorting all had purity greater than 95%. V gene TRBV30 combines with J gene TRBJ2-7, with D tentatively TRBD2 (6 bases). The sample taken for sequencing was naive CD4+ T cells from blood. This TCR was recovered from a man aged 18 to 29 in good health. The CDR3 here is CACQLGGYEQYF. CDR3 DNA: TGTGCCTGCCAGCTGGGAGGCTACGAGCAGTACTTC.